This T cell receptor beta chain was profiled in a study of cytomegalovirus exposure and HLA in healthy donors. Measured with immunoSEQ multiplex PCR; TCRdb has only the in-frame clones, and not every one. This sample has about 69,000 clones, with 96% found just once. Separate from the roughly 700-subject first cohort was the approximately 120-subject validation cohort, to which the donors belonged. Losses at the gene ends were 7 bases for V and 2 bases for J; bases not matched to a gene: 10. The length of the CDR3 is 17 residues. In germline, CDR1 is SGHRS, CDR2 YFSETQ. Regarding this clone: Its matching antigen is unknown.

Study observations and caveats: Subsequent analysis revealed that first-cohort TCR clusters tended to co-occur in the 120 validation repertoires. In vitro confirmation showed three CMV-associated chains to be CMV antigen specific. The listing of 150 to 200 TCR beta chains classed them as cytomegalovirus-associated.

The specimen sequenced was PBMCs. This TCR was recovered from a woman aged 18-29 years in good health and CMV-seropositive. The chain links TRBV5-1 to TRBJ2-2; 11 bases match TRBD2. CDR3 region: CASSGSLAGGNTGELFF. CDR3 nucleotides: TGCGCCAGCTCCGGGTCCCTAGCGGGGGGAAACACCGGGGAGCTGTTTTTT.